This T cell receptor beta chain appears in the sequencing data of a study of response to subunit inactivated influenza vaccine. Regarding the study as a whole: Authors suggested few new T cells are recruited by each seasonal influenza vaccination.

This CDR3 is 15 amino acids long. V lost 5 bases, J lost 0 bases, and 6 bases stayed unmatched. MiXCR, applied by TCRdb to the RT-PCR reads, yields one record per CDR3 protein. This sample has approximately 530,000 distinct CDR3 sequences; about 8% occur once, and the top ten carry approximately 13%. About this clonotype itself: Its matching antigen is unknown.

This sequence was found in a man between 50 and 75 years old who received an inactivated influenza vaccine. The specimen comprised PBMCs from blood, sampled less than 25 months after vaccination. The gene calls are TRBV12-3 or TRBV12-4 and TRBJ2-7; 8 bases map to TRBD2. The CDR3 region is CASSPIAGFSYEQYF. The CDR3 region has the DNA TGTGCCAGCAGTCCTATAGCGGGGTTCTCCTACGAGCAGTACTTC.